This T cell receptor beta chain was identified during a study of siplizumab effects on memory and regulatory T cells. As concerns this clone: Antigen unknown.

Germline V CDR1 and CDR2: SGDLS, YYNGEE. CDR3 length equals 18 residues. V was trimmed by 3 bases and J by 0 bases, leaving 16 bases between them. Points from the study as a whole: No assignable naive or memory phenotype existed for roughly 80-96% of proliferating CD4+ or CD8+ clones. Naive T cells seemed more diverse than memory cells and seemed major alloresponse contributors. The authors did not confirm suppressive function in proliferating Tregs from siplizumab cultures.

Roughly 10^5 TCR templates underwent assay in each sample. The data were produced by immunoSEQ multiplex PCR, yet TCRdb's version contains in-frame clones alone and is incomplete. The sample carries 100,000 or so clones, 94% recorded once. Sequenced sample: Tregs sorted from blood. The chain employs TRBV9 and TRBJ2-6; possibly TRBD2 for D (6 bases). The origin of this receptor is a human donor in good health. This CDR3 reads CASSAPGGLISGANVLTF. The CDR3 DNA sequence: TGTGCCAGCAGCGCACCTGGGGGACTCATCTCTGGGGCCAACGTCCTGACTTTC.